Below, one TCR beta chain is given with its context. Its antigen has not been determined. The record has no base qualities; no much larger clone is one base away. Using the deep immunoSEQ assay, multiplex PCR amplified TCR CDR3 regions from genomic DNA. Genomic DNA extracted from each cell subset was distributed evenly over all wells of several immunoSEQ 96-well plates, and each plate served as one replicate. For sorted subsets, around 200 ng genomic DNA, equal to tens of thousands of T cell genomes, was loaded into each replicate PCR. Purified libraries were quantified with a Qubit 3.0 fluorometer, sized on a Bioanalyzer 2100, and re-quantified with the KAPA Library Quantification kit. Every immunoSEQ 96-well plate was sequenced on a separate single-read 150-cycle Illumina NextSeq 550 flow cell. As for how the authors treated the data: Because only junctional sequences without quality scores were contained in the immunoSEQ output, filtering matching that applied to full-length reads could not be performed. To assign V/J genes and CDR3, sequences were annotated against IMGT germline references using PyIR, a Python wrapper for IgBLAST v1.9. Reads with weak V/J assignments (E-value above 1e-6), missing CDR3, stop codons, out-of-frame junctions, or ambiguous translated residues were removed. V3J clonotypes were defined as sequences sharing an identical inferred V gene, J gene, and CDR3 amino acid sequence. Percentage overlap between repertoires was calculated by dividing the number of shared unique clonotypes by the size of the smaller repertoire. RTK rarefaction, the Chao1 estimator, and Recon v2.1 estimates of unobserved clonotypes were used to assess repertoire richness. Generation probabilities were computed with OLGA for all TCRbeta clonotypes obtained by the gDNA method from several donors. Here the immuneACCESS table is served through TCRdb, limited to in-frame sequences with V and J called. Missing clones are a known gap in these copies; in checked studies unresolved V genes cover under half, and the rest lacks a known reason. V and J calls and clone size are given by that table; D and trimming were obtained from the DNA. The sample profile shows approximately 2,000,000 clones; just under 95% of them were found once. The top ten clones comprise 0.3% to 0.4% of the sample.

This entry is derived from a study of shared clonotypes between healthy human individuals (dated by TCRdb to the early 2020s). About the full investigation: The cohort included three men and two women between 18 and 49 years of age. Per donor, three plates each were used for CD4 naive and CD4 memory, two for CD8 naive, and one for CD8 memory. The study deeply sequenced blood TCR repertoires of about 5 healthy adults to estimate repertoire size and the extent of clonotype sharing between individuals. To increase sequencing depth and limit assay-specific biases, TCR repertoire library preparation and sequencing were carried out by different laboratories using diverse techniques. Each donor's leukapheresis produced roughly between about 0.85 and 10 billion PBMCs. Paper-wide results and their limitations: Higher generation probabilities were observed for clonotypes shared by all four sorted-subset donors than for non-shared clonotypes. Across several donors, approximately 5% of naive CD4, more than 3% of naive CD8, approximately 2.5% of memory CD4, and 0.4% of memory CD8 clonotypes were shared. Based on pairwise subsampling, the degree of clonotype sharing among donors was expected to be affected by sequencing depth. Only blood was sampled, and tissue TCR repertoires likely differ from those in blood. Because the study included only a small number of donors, the genetic and exposure-history diversity represented was limited. Incomplete sequencing was indicated by rarefaction of sorted-subset datasets, despite the large sequencing depth. Naive subsets generally had larger estimated clonotype richness than memory subsets.

Healthy HIV-negative adults with no recently reported acute infections or vaccinations were included as donors. All donors were Caucasian adults living in Nashville, Tennessee, USA. CD4+ T cells were enriched through magnetic negative selection, after which naive cells were positively selected on CD45RA and the remaining negative fraction served as the memory subset. After blood collection by leukapheresis, PBMCs were isolated using Ficoll-Histopaque density gradient centrifugation and then cryopreserved in the vapor phase of liquid nitrogen. Analytical flow cytometry was used to check the purity and quantity of every magnetically sorted T cell population. Each sorted fraction had its genomic DNA isolated and then quantified by UV absorbance on a Nanodrop 2000c. Including the terminal cysteine and phenylalanine, the CDR3 comprises 14 residues. The retained sequence is limited to the CDR3, 42 bases, with the frame set at the first base. CDR1 MDHEN and CDR2 SYDVKM were looked up in the germline V gene. The junction carries 15 bases between V and J, which are trimmed by 7 bases and 2 bases respectively.

The material sequenced was naive CD4+ T cells from PBMCs. Taken with the paper, the label for cell subset or site translates to: CD45RA+ positively selected. The clonotype was recovered from a man aged 18 to 30 in good health. Some clones in this sample may be carry-over from other donors' samples. The chain uses TRBV28 and TRBJ2-7, with TRBD1 perhaps the D gene, on 5 matching bases. The CDR3 here reads CASKRGPGAYEQYF. The nucleotides are TGTGCCAGCAAAAGGGGTCCGGGCGCCTACGAGCAGTACTTC.